These T cell receptor beta chains were read from a single sample in a study of OX40 agonist ivuxolimab in advanced cancers. Produced via immunoSEQ multiplex PCR; TCRdb's table is partial and in-frame only. The sample holds about 82,000 clones, around 90% seen once. The sample was CD4+ or CD8+ T cells sorted from blood, taken in a trial of the OX40 agonist ivuxolimab. The receptors here all came from an adult with an advanced solid tumor such as melanoma, head and neck, liver or kidney cancer. Each CDR3 is given with its conserved first and last residue. Fields, in order: V gene, J gene, D gene, clone size, CDR3 DNA, CDR3 protein. A D gene is named only where the DNA matches it firmly. Some rows mark clone size as missing; the rest say once, few, many or name a class of expanded clone.

v_gene: TRBV29-1
j_gene: TRBJ2-7
d_gene: TRBD1
abundance: -
CDR3nt: TGCAGCGTTGAGGGGGAAGACAGGGGATCTTACGAGCAGTACTTC
CDR3aa: CSVEGEDRGSYEQYF

v_gene: TRBV7-2
j_gene: TRBJ1-4
d_gene: -
abundance: -
CDR3nt: TGTGCCAGCAGCTTGAGGCTCACAGGGTGGGATGAAAAACTGTTTTTT
CDR3aa: CASSLRLTGWDEKLFF

v_gene: TRBV5-1
j_gene: TRBJ2-7
d_gene: TRBD1
abundance: -
CDR3nt: TGCGCCAGCAGCGGACAGGGCTACGAGCAGTACTTC
CDR3aa: CASSGQGYEQYF

v_gene: TRBV7-8
j_gene: TRBJ2-3
d_gene: TRBD2
abundance: -
CDR3nt: TGTGCCAGCAGCTTGAGGACTAGCGGGAGGGGGACAGATACGCAGTATTTT
CDR3aa: CASSLRTSGRGTDTQYF

v_gene: TRBV5-6
j_gene: TRBJ2-2
d_gene: TRBD1
abundance: -
CDR3nt: TGTGCCAGCAGCGGAACCGGGACAGGTCGCACCGGGGAGCTGTTTTTT
CDR3aa: CASSGTGTGRTGELFF

v_gene: TRBV7-2
j_gene: TRBJ2-5
d_gene: -
abundance: -
CDR3nt: TGTGCCAGCAGCTTAGCCGGGTGGGAGACCCAGTACTTC
CDR3aa: CASSLAGWETQYF

v_gene: TRBV5-4
j_gene: TRBJ2-7
d_gene: -
abundance: -
CDR3nt: TGTGCCAGCAGGAAGAGGTTGGCCTACGAGCAGTACTTC
CDR3aa: CASRKRLAYEQYF

v_gene: TRBV21-1
j_gene: TRBJ2-3
d_gene: -
abundance: -
CDR3nt: TGTGCCAGCAGCAAAGAGTGGGGTTTACCTAAAACCGGGACTTCGGGCACAGATACGCAGTATTTT
CDR3aa: CASSKEWGLPKTGTSGTDTQYF

v_gene: TRBV19
j_gene: TRBJ1-4
d_gene: -
abundance: once
CDR3nt: TGTGCCAGTAGGATGGGGCGGTATGAAAAACTGTTTTTT
CDR3aa: CASRMGRYEKLFF

v_gene: TRBV6-1
j_gene: TRBJ2-7
d_gene: -
abundance: once
CDR3nt: TGTGCCAGCAGTACAAACTACGAGCAGTACTTC
CDR3aa: CASSTNYEQYF

v_gene: TRBV9
j_gene: TRBJ2-1
d_gene: TRBD2
abundance: -
CDR3nt: TGTGCCAGCAGCGCCAGACCGACTAGCGGGAGCTCCTACAATGAGCAGTTCTTC
CDR3aa: CASSARPTSGSSYNEQFF

v_gene: TRBV7-6
j_gene: TRBJ2-3
d_gene: TRBD2
abundance: once
CDR3nt: TGTGCCAGCAGCTTATCTAGCGGAACAGATACGCAGTATTTT
CDR3aa: CASSLSSGTDTQYF

v_gene: TRBV7-9
j_gene: TRBJ2-1
d_gene: -
abundance: -
CDR3nt: TGTGCCAGCAGCTCATATAAGCGGGCCCCCTACAATGAGCAGTTCTTC
CDR3aa: CASSSYKRAPYNEQFF

v_gene: TRBV19
j_gene: TRBJ2-1
d_gene: TRBD1
abundance: -
CDR3nt: TGTGCCAGTAGTGAAGGGACAGGGGATCTATACAATGAGCAGTTCTTC
CDR3aa: CASSEGTGDLYNEQFF